This T cell receptor beta chain stems from a study of identical twins. This CDR3 comprises 15 residues. A single record per CDR3 protein comes from TCRdb applying MiXCR to the 5' RACE reads. Of hundreds of thousands of distinct CDR3 sequences listed, roughly 12% were seen once; the top ten hold about 1.6%. These data were also reused for a study on yellow fever vaccine responses in identical twins.

Sample: PBMCs. V is TRBV21-1 and J is TRBJ1-4. TRBV21-1 counts as a pseudogene. This TCR was recovered from a woman between 18 and 29 years old in good health. CDR3 sequence (DNA): TGTGCCAGCAGCATACGACATTCAACTAATGAAAAACTGTTTTTT. This encodes CASSIRHSTNEKLFF.